This TCR beta chain emerged from a study of shared clonotypes between healthy human individuals. Study-wide context: The donor pool was made up of a couple of women and three men aged 18 to 49.

TCRdb's copy holds only in-frame clones and misses some; the assay was immunoSEQ multiplex PCR. This table has under 850,000 clones, approximately 77% appearing once. The CDR3 covers 15 residues. Germline CDR1 SGHRS, CDR2 YFSETQ. With V trimmed by 2 bases and J by 7 bases, 9 bases remained unmatched. A remark on this clone: Antigen specificity is unknown.

Findings and limits, study-wide: Represented genetic and exposure-history diversity was restricted by having few donors.

The V and J genes are TRBV5-1 and TRBJ2-1; 7 bases fit TRBD1. Source material: memory CD4+ T cells sorted from blood. Subset meaning: CD45RA-negative fraction. The clonotype originates from a woman in her 30s in good health. The CDR3 bases are TGCGCCAGCAGCTTTTCAACTGGGACAGCGAATGAGCAGTTCTTC. Amino acids: CASSFSTGTANEQFF.